The present TCR beta chain was sequenced within a study of human thymus T cells. Study-wide points: Repertoires sampled from thymus and blood appeared biased in V and J gene usage. Related research described thymic repertoires that were highly overlapping among unrelated individuals.

Produced via immunoSEQ multiplex PCR; TCRdb's table is partial and in-frame only. This table has fewer than 85,000 clones, roughly 94% appearing once. The thymus was resected at corrective cardiac surgery. Donors were healthy Finnish babies undergoing corrective operations for congenital heart defects. Deletions cut 3 bases from V and 4 bases from J, with 12 bases between. The CDR3 is made up of 14 amino acids. Germline assignment: CDR1 SEHNR and CDR2 FQNEAQ (reference sequence). A word on this clone: Its antigen is as yet unknown.

The sequence derives from a girl under three years old with a congenital heart defect but otherwise immunologically healthy. The chain uses TRBV7-9 and TRBJ2-5; no clear D gene. The sequenced material came from thymus tissue. The CDR3 region has the DNA TGTGCCAGCAGCTTCGCTAGTGGTTCAGAGACCCAGTACTTC. Its translation is CASSFASGSETQYF.